The clone carrying this T cell receptor (beta chain) was observed many times. These data come from a study of blood T cells in healthy people across ages. Per the germline V gene, CDR1 is SGHTA and CDR2 is FQGNSA. With 5 bases clipped from V and 8 bases from J, the junction kept 10 bases outside the gene matches. The CDR3 length is 14 residues. PCR was performed a second time for roughly 6 to 12 cycles using a sample-barcoded 5' primer and a J-beta primer mix. TCRdb reprocessed the 5' RACE reads via MiXCR and lists one record per CDR3 protein. Among about 640,000 distinct CDR3 sequences, less than 35% were seen once, and the ten largest hold around 16%.

V and J are TRBV7-2 and TRBJ1-2; TRBD1 aligns across 8 bases. The sequenced material came from blood. This receptor was taken from a woman of 80 years or more in good health. CDR3 bases: TGTGCCAGCAGCATGGACAGGGACTCTCGCGGCTACACCTTC. It yields the protein CASSMDRDSRGYTF.